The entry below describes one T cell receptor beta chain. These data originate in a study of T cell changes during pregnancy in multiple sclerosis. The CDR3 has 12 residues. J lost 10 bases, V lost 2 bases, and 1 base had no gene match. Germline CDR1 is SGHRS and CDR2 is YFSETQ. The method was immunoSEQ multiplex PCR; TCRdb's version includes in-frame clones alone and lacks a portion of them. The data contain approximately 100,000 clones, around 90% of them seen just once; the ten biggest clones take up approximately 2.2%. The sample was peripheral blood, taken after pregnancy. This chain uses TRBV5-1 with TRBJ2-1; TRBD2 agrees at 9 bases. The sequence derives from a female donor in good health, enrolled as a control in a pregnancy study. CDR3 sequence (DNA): TGCGCCAGCAGCTTTGCGGGGGGGGAGCAGTTCTTC. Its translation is CASSFAGGEQFF.